A selection of T cell receptor beta chains follows, all from one sample in a study of regulatory T cells in long-lasting Graves disease. TCRdb used MiXCR to reprocess the multiplex PCR reads, holding one entry per CDR3 protein. The sample carries about 430,000 distinct CDR3 sequences, 14% to 15% recorded once. This sample was also put to use in a study of T cells in Graves' hyperthyroidism and ophthalmopathy.

The specimen comprised peripheral blood mononuclear cells (PBMCs), sampled at new diagnosis, from a patient treated with antithyroid drugs. All receptors derive from a woman in her thirties or forties with Graves disease. Both conserved end residues are part of each CDR3. The D gene is left open where the match is weak. A clone size is listed for some rows: how often the clone was seen (once, few, many), or a class if it is expanded.

>TRBD1|TRBV20-1|many|TRBJ2-3
CSAMGQGTDTQYF
TGCAGTGCCATGGGACAGGGGACAGATACGCAGTATTTT
>TRBD2|TRBV18|many|TRBJ2-7
CASSQSGRAHEQYF
TGTGCCAGCTCACAGAGCGGGAGGGCCCACGAGCAGTACTTC
>-|TRBV19|many|TRBJ1-1
CASTQMVGSEAFF
TGTGCCAGTACCCAAATGGTGGGATCTGAAGCTTTCTTT
>-|TRBV19|-|TRBJ2-2
CASSRRDTGELFF
TGTGCCAGTAGTCGTCGTGACACCGGGGAGCTGTTTTTT
>TRBD2|TRBV29-1|few|TRBJ2-1
CSVILAAYNEQFF
TGCAGCGTTATACTAGCGGCCTACAATGAGCAGTTCTTC
>TRBD1|TRBV5-1|-|TRBJ1-2
CASSSLGQGDYGYTF
TGCGCCAGCAGCTCCTTGGGACAGGGGGACTATGGCTACACCTTC
>-|TRBV19|-|TRBJ1-2
CASRPLYVGDGYTF
TGTGCCAGCAGACCGCTATATGTTGGGGATGGCTACACCTTC
>-|TRBV15|-|TRBJ1-2
CATSRANSNYGYTF
TGTGCCACCAGCAGAGCGAATTCTAACTATGGCTACACCTTC
>TRBD1|TRBV19|-|TRBJ2-7
CASSISDREEQYF
TGTGCCAGTAGTATATCGGACAGGGAAGAGCAGTACTTC
>TRBD2|TRBV28|many|TRBJ2-5
CASSSRGSGTQETQYF
TGTGCCAGCAGTTCTCGAGGAAGCGGGACCCAAGAGACCCAGTACTTC
>-|TRBV9|-|TRBJ2-3
CASSVATPDTQYF
TGTGCCAGCAGCGTAGCTACCCCAGATACGCAGTATTTT
>TRBD2|TRBV6-1|few|TRBJ2-1
CASRIGLSGGRRLQYNEQFF
TGTGCCAGCAGAATAGGACTTAGCGGGGGCCGGAGACTTCAATACAATGAGCAGTTCTTC
>-|TRBV7-9|many|TRBJ2-1
CASSLAVISGAYNEQFF
TGTGCCAGCAGCTTAGCGGTGATTAGCGGTGCCTACAATGAGCAGTTCTTC
>-|TRBV2|many|TRBJ1-2
CASSEARFGDGYTF
TGTGCCAGCAGTGAAGCGCGATTCGGAGATGGCTACACCTTC
>TRBD1|TRBV10-3|few|TRBJ1-2
CAIQTGGLYGYTF
TGTGCCATCCAAACAGGGGGGCTCTATGGCTACACCTTC
>TRBD1|TRBV6-2/TRBV6-3|few|TRBJ2-1
CASSLDRGQHNEQFF
TGTGCCAGCAGTTTAGACAGGGGGCAACACAATGAGCAGTTCTTC
>-|TRBV4-1|-|TRBJ2-2
CASSQDLGDTGELFF
TGCGCCAGCAGCCAAGACCTAGGAGACACCGGGGAGCTGTTTTTT
>-|TRBV20-1|few|TRBJ2-7
CSARDPAGGRAYEQYF
TGCAGTGCTAGAGATCCGGCCGGGGGCAGGGCCTACGAGCAGTACTTC
>TRBD1|TRBV2|-|TRBJ1-5
CASRAQGGGNQPQHF
TGTGCCAGCAGGGCTCAGGGGGGGGGCAATCAGCCCCAGCATTTT